The entry that follows covers one TCR beta chain sequence. Its antigen remains undetermined. One base away there is no much larger clone; base qualities are not given. The germline V gene encodes CDR1 SGHRS and CDR2 YFSETQ. Including the terminal cysteine and phenylalanine, the CDR3 comprises 14 residues. Solely the CDR3 DNA is kept, with 42 bases framed from the first base. The V and J ends are trimmed by 3 bases and 3 bases, leaving 12 bases between them. TCRbeta CDR3 regions were amplified from genomic DNA by means of the immunoSEQ Assay, a bias-controlled multiplex PCR. The authors' analysis ran thus. Nucleated cell counts per sample were estimated from amplification of reference gene primers within the assay. To quantify the absolute abundance of each unique TCRbeta CDR3 rearrangement, sequence reads were collapsed and filtered. For each sample, productive Simpson clonality was calculated by taking the square root of Simpson's diversity index across productive rearrangements. TCRdb took this table from immuneACCESS and kept in-frame rearrangements with V and J called. Such tables lack part of the clones; where checked against another copy, unresolved V genes explain under half of the gap, and the rest is unexplained. The DNA was the basis for D and trimming; V, J and clone size are from that table. The sample table shows approximately 300,000 clones, and 85% to 90% are seen once. The ten biggest clones cover roughly 3.3% of the sample.

This entry is derived from a study of blood T cell repertoires in COVID-19 (dated by TCRdb to the early 2020s). Regarding the complete study: Collaborator samples came from the United States, Italy and Spain and covered acute and convalescent phases of COVID-19. Deeply sampled blood TCRbeta repertoires from subjects exposed to, actively infected with, or recovered from COVID-19 were included in the dataset. The material from the prospective study consisted of cDNA or gDNA derived from T cells, B-cell-depleted T cells, or PBMCs. Where available, HLA class I and class II types were taken from metadata supplied by the sample provider and were not determined by assay-based typing. Nearly every sample came with metadata listing a de-identified subject ID, COVID-19 status, age in years and sex. Samples came from the ongoing ImmuneRACE study (first 160 participants) plus 1,254 subjects from 6 global collaborators. The repertoires were released in a freely available public database meant as a resource for research on the immune response to SARS-CoV-2.

Collaborating institutions collected whole blood in K2EDTA tubes following their own protocols. For TCRbeta analysis, collaborators shipped samples in one of three forms: frozen whole blood, isolated PBMCs, or DNA extracted from either of those sample types. General study outcomes and caveats: Clinical and demographic metadata were provided uncurated, with the amount varying by source and participant.

This chain is built from TRBV5-1 and TRBJ1-2, with TRBD1 tentatively as D gene (6 bases match). This clonotype was sampled from a middle-aged woman with acute or convalescent COVID-19. Sequenced sample: peripheral blood. The CDR3 sequence is CASSSGARHYGYTF. The bases are TGCGCCAGCAGCTCAGGGGCGAGACACTATGGCTACACCTTC.